The 21 T cell receptor beta chains given below trace back to one sample, sequenced in a study of monozygotic twins with inflammatory bowel disease. Following a re-call of the 5' RACE reads, TCRdb has one entry per CDR3 protein and lacks DNA. The sample holds 150,000 or so distinct CDR3 sequences. The sequencing sample was made of blood. The receptors were gathered from a human donor with ulcerative colitis or Crohn's disease, or a healthy co-twin of an affected twin (not recorded which).

The J gene is TRBJ1-3, the V gene TRBV7-2; TCRdb's D gene call, TRBD1, goes unchecked for lack of DNA. The CDR3 is made up of 15 amino acids. Germline V gene sequence: CDR1 SGHTA, CDR2 FQGNSA. CDR3 region: CASSLSGGGGNTIYF.

The gene calls are TRBV20-1 and TRBJ2-3. CDR3 length: 13 amino acids. Germline CDR1 and CDR2: DFQATT and SNEGSKA (reference sequence). This CDR3 is CSARVFGTDTQYF.

V gene TRBV4-3 combines with J gene TRBJ2-5; TCRdb indicates TRBD1, and absent DNA this call remains unverified. The CDR3 is 15 residues long. The germline CDR1 and CDR2 sequences are LGHNA and YSLEER. The chain's CDR3 is CASSQGGTPQETQYF.

The chain's CDR3 is CASRPQGSNTEAFF. This chain uses TRBV5-1 with TRBJ1-1; TCRdb indicates TRBD1, and absent DNA this call remains unverified. Per germline, CDR1 SGHRS and CDR2 YFSETQ. The CDR3 is 14 residues long.

The genes are TRBV5-1 and TRBJ2-3; as DNA is missing, the TRBD1 call by TCRdb cannot be tested. The CDR3 length is 17 residues. Germline V lookup: CDR1 SGHRS, CDR2 YFSETQ. Here the CDR3 reads CASSLSGTLAVRDTQYF.

The rearrangement joins TRBV15 to TRBJ1-4. The CDR3 is made up of 13 amino acids. The germline V gene encodes CDR1 LNHNV and CDR2 YYDKDF (reference sequence). CDR3 sequence reads: CATLRGLNEKLFF.

The chain employs TRBV12-3 or TRBV12-4 and TRBJ1-6. This CDR3 contains 12 residues. CDR3 sequence: CASSFLGSPLHF.

The chain carries TRBV20-1 and TRBJ1-1; lacking DNA, the TRBD1 call made by TCRdb goes unchecked. Per germline, CDR1 DFQATT and CDR2 SNEGSKA (reference sequence). There are 12 residues in the CDR3. CDR3 sequence: CSAPDSNTEAFF.

This chain joins TRBV30 and TRBJ1-5; the D call from TCRdb, TRBD1, cannot be confirmed without DNA. There are 15 residues in the CDR3. The V gene's germline CDR1 is GTSNPN and CDR2 SVGIG (reference sequence). The chain's CDR3 is CAWSRGGQGNQPQHF.

The genes are TRBV19 and TRBJ2-3; no DNA is available, so the TRBD2 call from TCRdb remains unchecked. From germline, CDR1 is LNHDA and CDR2 SQIVND (reference sequence). The CDR3 totals 15 residues. The CDR3 region is CASWATSGGTDTQYF.

This chain joins TRBV19 and TRBJ1-1. This CDR3 is 12 amino acids long. Germline V CDR1 and CDR2: LNHDA, SQIVND (reference sequence). CDR3 residues: CASSAMNTEAFF.

CDR3 amino acids: CASELAGADTQYF. This sequence joins TRBV3-1 and TRBJ2-3; as DNA is missing, the TRBD2 call by TCRdb cannot be tested. Per germline, CDR1 LGHDT and CDR2 YNNKEL (reference sequence). This CDR3 has 13 residues.

The chain employs TRBV11-3 and TRBJ2-1; TCRdb lists TRBD1, though no DNA is available to test this call. Germline loops: CDR1 SGHNT, CDR2 YENEEA. The CDR3 totals 15 residues. The CDR3 reads CASSLEGQGGNEQFF.

The chain recombines TRBV5-1 with TRBJ2-7; the D gene TCRdb calls, TRBD1, cannot be checked with no DNA. Germline CDR1 and CDR2: SGHRS and YFSETQ. This CDR3 comprises 15 residues. This chain's CDR3 is CASSSFPGVPYEQYF.

This chain connects TRBV5-1 to TRBJ2-2. Germline assignment: CDR1 SGHRS and CDR2 YFSETQ. The CDR3 length is 13 residues. The CDR3 spells CASSLEGTGELFF. The complete variable domain, with remaining parts taken from reference TRBV5-1 and TRBJ2-2, reads KAGVTQTPRYLIKTRGQQVTLSCSPISGHRSVSWYQQTPGQGLQFLFEYFSETQRNKGNFPGRFSGRQFSNSRSEMNVSTLELGDSALYLCASSLEGTGELFFGEGSRLTVL.

V usage is TRBV20-1 and J usage is TRBJ1-6; TCRdb picks TRBD1, but there is no DNA to check that call. The CDR3 loop spans 14 amino acids. Germline V gene sequence: CDR1 DFQATT, CDR2 SNEGSKA (reference sequence). The CDR3: CSATPGTGPGPLHF.

V usage is TRBV12-3 or TRBV12-4 and J usage is TRBJ1-5; TCRdb lists TRBD1, though no DNA is available to test this call. The CDR3 has 15 amino acids. CDR3: CASSFGQGAVQPQHF.

V and J are TRBV6-2 or TRBV6-3 and TRBJ2-2; no DNA is available, so the TRBD1 call from TCRdb remains unchecked. Germline loops: CDR1 MNHEY, CDR2 SVGEGT. The CDR3 spans 15 residues. CDR3: CASSSTGTHTGELFF.

The chain employs TRBV29-1 and TRBJ2-3. The germline gives CDR1 SQVTM, CDR2 ANQGSEA. This CDR3 comprises 14 residues. CDR3 residues: CSVEALQVGDTQYF.

The chain couples TRBV5-6 to TRBJ2-7; the D call of TRBD2 rests on TCRdb alone, since no DNA is present to check it. Germline loops: CDR1 SGHDT, CDR2 YYEEEE. CDR3 length: 14 residues. The CDR3 region is CASSPGLDVYEQYF.

The V and J genes are TRBV12-3 or TRBV12-4 and TRBJ1-1; without DNA, the TCRdb call of TRBD1 cannot be checked. The CDR3 is 14 residues long. CDR3 residues: CASSSQGVNTEAFF.